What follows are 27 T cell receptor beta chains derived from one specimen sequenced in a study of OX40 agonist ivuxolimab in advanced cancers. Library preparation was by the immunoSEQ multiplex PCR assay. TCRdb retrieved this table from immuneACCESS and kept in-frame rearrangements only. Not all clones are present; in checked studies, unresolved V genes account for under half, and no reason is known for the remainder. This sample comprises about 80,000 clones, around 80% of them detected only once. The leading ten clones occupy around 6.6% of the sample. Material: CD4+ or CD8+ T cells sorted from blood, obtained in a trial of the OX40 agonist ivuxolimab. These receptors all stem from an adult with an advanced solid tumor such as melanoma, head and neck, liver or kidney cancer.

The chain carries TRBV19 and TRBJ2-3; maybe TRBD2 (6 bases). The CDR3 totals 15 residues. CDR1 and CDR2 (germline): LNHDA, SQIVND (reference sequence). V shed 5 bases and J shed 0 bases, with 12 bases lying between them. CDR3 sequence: CASSRGGTSTDTQYF. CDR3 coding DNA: TGTGCCAGTAGTCGCGGAGGGACTAGCACAGATACGCAGTATTTT.

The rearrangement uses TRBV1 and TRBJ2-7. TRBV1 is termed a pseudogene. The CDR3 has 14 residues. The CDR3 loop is CTSSQDEFSYEQYV. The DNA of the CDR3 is TGCACCAGCAGCCAAGACGAATTCTCCTACGAGCAGTACGTC.

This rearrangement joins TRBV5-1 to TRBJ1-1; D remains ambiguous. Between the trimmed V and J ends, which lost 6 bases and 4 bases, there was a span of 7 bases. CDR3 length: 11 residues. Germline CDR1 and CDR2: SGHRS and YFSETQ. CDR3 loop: CASKGPTEAFF. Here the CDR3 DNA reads TGCGCCAGCAAAGGCCCCACTGAAGCTTTCTTT.

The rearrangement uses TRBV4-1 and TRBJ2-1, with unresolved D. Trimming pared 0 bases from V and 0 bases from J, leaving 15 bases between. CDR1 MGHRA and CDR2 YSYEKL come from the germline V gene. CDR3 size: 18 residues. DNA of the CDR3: TGCGCCAGCAGCCAAGATCCTTCCGTCAGTCCCTCCTACAATGAGCAGTTCTTC. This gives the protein CASSQDPSVSPSYNEQFF.

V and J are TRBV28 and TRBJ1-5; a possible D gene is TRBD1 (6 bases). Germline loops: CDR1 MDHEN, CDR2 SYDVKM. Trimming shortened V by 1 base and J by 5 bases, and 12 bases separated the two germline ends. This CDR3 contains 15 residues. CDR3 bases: TGTGCCAGCAGTTTATTGAGTCAGGGGCATCAGCCCCAGCATTTT. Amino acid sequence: CASSLLSQGHQPQHF.

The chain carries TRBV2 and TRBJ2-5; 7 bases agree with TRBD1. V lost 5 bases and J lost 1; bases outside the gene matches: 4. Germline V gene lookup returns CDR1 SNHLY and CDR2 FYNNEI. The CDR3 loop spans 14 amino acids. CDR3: CASSLQGIQETQYF. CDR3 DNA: TGTGCCAGCAGTCTACAGGGGATCCAAGAGACCCAGTACTTC.

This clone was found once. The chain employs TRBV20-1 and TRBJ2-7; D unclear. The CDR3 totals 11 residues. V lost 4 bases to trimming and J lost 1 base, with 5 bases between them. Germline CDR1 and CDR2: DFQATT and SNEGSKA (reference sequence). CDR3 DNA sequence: TGCAGTGCTAAACAGTCCTACGAGCAGTACTTC. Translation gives CSAKQSYEQYF.

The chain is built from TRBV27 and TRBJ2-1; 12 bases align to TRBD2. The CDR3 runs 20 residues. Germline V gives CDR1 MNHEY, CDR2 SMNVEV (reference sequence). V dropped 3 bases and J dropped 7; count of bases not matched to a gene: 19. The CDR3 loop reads CASSFPERVLAGGLLNEQFF. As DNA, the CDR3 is TGTGCCAGCAGTTTCCCCGAGAGGGTCCTAGCGGGGGGGCTCTTAAATGAGCAGTTCTTC.

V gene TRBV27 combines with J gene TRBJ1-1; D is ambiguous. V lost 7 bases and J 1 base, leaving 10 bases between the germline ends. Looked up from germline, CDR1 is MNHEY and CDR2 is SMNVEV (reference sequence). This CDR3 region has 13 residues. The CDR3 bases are TGTGCCAGCACCATGAGATGGAACACTGAAGCTTTCTTT. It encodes CASTMRWNTEAFF.

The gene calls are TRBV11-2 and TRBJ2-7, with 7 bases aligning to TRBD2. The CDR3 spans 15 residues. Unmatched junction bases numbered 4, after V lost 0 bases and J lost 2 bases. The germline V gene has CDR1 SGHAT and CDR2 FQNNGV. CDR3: CASSLELARPYEQYF. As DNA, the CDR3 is TGTGCCAGCAGCTTAGAACTAGCGAGACCCTACGAGCAGTACTTC.

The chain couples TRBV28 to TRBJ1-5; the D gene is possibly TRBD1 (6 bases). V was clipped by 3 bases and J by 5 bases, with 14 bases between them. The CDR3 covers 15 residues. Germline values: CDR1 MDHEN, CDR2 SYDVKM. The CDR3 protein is CASSLEQGTYQPQHF. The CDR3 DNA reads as TGTGCCAGCAGTTTGGAACAGGGAACCTATCAGCCCCAGCATTTT.

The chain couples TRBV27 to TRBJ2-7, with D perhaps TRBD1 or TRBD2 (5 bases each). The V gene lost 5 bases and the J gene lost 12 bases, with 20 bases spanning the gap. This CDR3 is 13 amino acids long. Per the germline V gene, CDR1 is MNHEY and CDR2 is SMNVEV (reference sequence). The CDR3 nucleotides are TGTGCCAGCAGTGCTCTGGACACTGGGAGAAGGTACGTC. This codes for CASSALDTGRRYV.

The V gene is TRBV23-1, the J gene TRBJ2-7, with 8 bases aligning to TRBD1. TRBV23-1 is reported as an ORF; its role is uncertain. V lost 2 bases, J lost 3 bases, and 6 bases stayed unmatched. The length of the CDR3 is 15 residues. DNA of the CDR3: TGCGCCAGCAGTCAACGGGACAGGACCCTCTACGAGCAGTACGTC. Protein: CASSQRDRTLYEQYV.

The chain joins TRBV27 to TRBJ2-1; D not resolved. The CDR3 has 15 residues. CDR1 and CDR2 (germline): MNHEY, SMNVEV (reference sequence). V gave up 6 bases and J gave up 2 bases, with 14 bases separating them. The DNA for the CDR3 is TGTGCCAGCAGCTACGTTGGGATCACCTACAATGAGCAGTTCTTC. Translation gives CASSYVGITYNEQFF.

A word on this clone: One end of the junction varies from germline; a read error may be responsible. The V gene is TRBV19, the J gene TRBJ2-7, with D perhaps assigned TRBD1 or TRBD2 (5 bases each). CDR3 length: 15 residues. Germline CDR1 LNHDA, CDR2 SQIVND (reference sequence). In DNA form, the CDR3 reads TGTGCCAGTAGTATTGAAGGGACGGTCTCCTACGAGCAGTGCTTC. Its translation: CASSIEGTVSYEQCF.

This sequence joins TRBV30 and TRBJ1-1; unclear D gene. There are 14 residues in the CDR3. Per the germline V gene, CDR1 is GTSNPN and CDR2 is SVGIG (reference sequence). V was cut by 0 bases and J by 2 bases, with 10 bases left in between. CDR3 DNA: TGTGCCTGGAGTGTAATCAGGTTAAACACTGAAGCTTTCTTT. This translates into CAWSVIRLNTEAFF.

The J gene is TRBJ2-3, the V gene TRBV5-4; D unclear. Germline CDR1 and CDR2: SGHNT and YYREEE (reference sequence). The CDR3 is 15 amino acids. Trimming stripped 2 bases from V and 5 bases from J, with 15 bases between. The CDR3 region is CASSLGVPLGDTQYF. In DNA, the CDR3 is TGTGCCAGCAGCTTAGGTGTCCCCCTGGGAGATACGCAGTATTTT.

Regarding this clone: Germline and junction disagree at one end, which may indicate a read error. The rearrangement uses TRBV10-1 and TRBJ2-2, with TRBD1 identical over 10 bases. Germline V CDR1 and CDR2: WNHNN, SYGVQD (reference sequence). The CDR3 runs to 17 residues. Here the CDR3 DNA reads TGCGCCAGCAGTGAGGCCCCGGGACAGGGGAACGCCGGGGAGCTGTTTTTT. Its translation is CASSEAPGQGNAGELFF.

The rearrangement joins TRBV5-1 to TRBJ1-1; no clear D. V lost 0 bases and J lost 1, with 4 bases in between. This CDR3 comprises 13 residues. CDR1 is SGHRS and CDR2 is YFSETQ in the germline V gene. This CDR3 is CASSLGGNTEAFF. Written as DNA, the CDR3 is TGCGCCAGCAGCTTGGGCGGGAACACTGAAGCTTTCTTT.

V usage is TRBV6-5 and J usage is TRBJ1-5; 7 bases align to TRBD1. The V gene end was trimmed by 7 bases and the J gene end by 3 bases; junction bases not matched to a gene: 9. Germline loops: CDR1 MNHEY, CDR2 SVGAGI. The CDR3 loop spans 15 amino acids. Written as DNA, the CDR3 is TGTGCCAGCAAAAGGGACAGAACTTTCAATCAGCCCCAGCATTTT. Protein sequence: CASKRDRTFNQPQHF.

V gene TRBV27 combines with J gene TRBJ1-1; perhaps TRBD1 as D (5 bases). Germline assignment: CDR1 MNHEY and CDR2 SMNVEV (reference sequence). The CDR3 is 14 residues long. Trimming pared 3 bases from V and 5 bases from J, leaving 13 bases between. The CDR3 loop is CASSLSRRGTEAFF. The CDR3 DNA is TGTGCCAGCAGTTTGAGTCGGCGGGGGACTGAAGCTTTCTTT.

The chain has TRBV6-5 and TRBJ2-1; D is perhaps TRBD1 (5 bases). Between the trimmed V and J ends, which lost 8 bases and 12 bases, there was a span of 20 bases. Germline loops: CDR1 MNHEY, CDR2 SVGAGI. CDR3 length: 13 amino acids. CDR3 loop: CASALYSGTGQFF. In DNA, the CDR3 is TGTGCCAGCGCTCTGTATTCAGGCACAGGGCAGTTCTTC.

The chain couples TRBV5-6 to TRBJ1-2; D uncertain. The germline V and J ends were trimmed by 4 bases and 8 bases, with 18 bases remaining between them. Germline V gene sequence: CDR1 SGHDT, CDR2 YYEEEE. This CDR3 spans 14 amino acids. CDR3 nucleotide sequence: TGTGCCAGCAGCGTGTTCCCCGACAATCAGGGCTACACCTTC. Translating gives CASSVFPDNQGYTF.

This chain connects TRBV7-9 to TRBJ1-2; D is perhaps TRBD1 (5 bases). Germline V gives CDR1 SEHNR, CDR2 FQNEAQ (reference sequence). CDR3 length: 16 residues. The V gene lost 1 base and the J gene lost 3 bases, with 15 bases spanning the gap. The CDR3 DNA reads TGTGCCAGCAGCTTAGGGGACCCCAATGCGCACTATGGCTACACCTTC. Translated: CASSLGDPNAHYGYTF.

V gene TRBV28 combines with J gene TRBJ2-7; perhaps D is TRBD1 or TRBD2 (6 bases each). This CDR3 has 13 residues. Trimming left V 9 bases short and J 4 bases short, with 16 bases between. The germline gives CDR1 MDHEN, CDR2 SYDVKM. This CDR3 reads CASLPQGLYEQYF. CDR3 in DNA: TGTGCCAGTCTACCACAGGGACTGTACGAGCAGTACTTC.

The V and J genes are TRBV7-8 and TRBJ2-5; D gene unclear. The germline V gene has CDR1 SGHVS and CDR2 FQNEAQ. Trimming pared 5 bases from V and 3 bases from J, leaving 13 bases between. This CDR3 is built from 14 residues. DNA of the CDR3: TGTGCCAGCAGCCCCACCTTCGGTGAAGAGACCCAGTACTTC. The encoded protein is CASSPTFGEETQYF.

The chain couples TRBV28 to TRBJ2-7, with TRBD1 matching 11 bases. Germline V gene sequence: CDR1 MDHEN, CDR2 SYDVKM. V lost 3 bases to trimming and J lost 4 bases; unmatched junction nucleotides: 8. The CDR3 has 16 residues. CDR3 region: CASSFLGQGAFYEQYF. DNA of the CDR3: TGTGCCAGCAGTTTCTTAGGACAGGGGGCGTTTTACGAGCAGTACTTC.